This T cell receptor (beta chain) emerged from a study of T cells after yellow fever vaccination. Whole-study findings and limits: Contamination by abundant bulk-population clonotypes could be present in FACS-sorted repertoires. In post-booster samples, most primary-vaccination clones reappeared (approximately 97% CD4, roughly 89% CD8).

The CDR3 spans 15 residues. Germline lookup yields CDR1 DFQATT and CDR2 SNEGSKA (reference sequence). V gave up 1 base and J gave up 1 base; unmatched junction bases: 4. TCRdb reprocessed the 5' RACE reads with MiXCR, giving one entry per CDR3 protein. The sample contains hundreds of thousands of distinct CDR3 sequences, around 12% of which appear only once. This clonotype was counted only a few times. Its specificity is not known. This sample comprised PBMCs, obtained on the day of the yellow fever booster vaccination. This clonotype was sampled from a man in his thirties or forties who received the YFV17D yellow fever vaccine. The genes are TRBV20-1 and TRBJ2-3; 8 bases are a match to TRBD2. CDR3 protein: CSARASTSGTDTQYF. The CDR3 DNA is TGCAGTGCTAGAGCATCGACTAGCGGCACAGATACGCAGTATTTT.